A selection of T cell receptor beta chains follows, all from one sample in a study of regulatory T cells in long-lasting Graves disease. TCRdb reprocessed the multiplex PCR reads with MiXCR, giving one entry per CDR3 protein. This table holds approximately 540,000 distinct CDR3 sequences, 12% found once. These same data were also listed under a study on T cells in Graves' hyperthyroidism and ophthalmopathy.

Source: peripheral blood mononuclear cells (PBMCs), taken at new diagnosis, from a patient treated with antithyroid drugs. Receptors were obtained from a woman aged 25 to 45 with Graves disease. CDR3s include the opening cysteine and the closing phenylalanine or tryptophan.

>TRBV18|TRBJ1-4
CASSPPKDRRGEKLFF
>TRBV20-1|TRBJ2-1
CSARPLTSGRAYEQFF
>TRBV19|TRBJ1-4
CASSTRGEKLFF
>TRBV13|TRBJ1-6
CASSPATGSPLHF
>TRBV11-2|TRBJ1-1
CASSLDSRGWDILNTEAFF
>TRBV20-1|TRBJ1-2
CSARVQIGNYGYTF
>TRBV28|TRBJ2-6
CASTRQGAAGANVLTF
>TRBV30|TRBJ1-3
CAWRSITGNTIYF
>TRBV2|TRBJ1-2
CASSVTGGSSGYTF
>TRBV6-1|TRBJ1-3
CASSQSSGNTIYF
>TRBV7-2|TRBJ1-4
CASSLNSGAGEKLFF
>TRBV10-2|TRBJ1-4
CATTGWSQEATNEKLFF
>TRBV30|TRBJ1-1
CAWSVLSLVAEAFF
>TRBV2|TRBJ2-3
CASSEHRGDTGTQYF
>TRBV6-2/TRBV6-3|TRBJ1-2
CASSLTAGLQSGGYTF
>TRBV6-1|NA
CASSLSDFGEQFF
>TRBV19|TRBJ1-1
CASREGAQMNTEAFF
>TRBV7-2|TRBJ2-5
CASSFLTTQYF
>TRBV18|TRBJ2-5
CASSATEVKVTQYF